The 15 T cell receptor beta chains below come from one sample, sequenced in a study of blood T cell repertoires in COVID-19. TCRdb keeps only in-frame clones here, not all; method: immunoSEQ multiplex PCR. The data hold hundreds of thousands of clones, with approximately 80% observed a single time. The specimen was peripheral blood. These receptors were obtained from a man of 80 years or more with acute or convalescent COVID-19.

Details on this clone: The same CDR3 also results from other DNA sequences found in this sample. The CDR3 DNA is TGCGCCAGCAGCTTGGGGGGCAGCTCCTACAATGAGCAGTTCTTC. This codes for CASSLGGSSYNEQFF. This chain links TRBV5-1 with TRBJ2-1; D is possibly TRBD1 (5 bases). The V end lost 0 bases, the J end lost 0 bases, and 7 bases lay between the germline ends. The CDR3 extends over 15 amino acids. Germline lookup yields CDR1 SGHRS and CDR2 YFSETQ.

This chain connects TRBV15 to TRBJ2-7, with no clear D. Per the germline V gene, CDR1 is LNHNV and CDR2 is YYDKDF (reference sequence). The CDR3 extends over 14 amino acids. V was shortened by 0 bases and J by 5 bases, with 11 bases between the two germline ends. The CDR3 DNA is TGTGCCACCAGCAGAGATCCGGGTCCCCACGAGCAGTACTTC. Protein sequence: CATSRDPGPHEQYF.

V is TRBV5-1 and J is TRBJ1-2; the match to TRBD1 covers 8 bases. The germline gives CDR1 SGHRS, CDR2 YFSETQ. The CDR3 runs 16 residues. Trimming cost V 3 bases and J 5 bases; bases outside gene matches: 12. The CDR3 is CASSSLQGVVRYGYTF. In DNA form, the CDR3 reads TGCGCCAGCAGCTCATTACAGGGGGTAGTGAGGTATGGCTACACCTTC.

This clone was seen a single time. V and J are TRBV27 and TRBJ2-7, with 7 positions matching TRBD1. Germline CDR1 is MNHEY and CDR2 is SMNVEV (reference sequence). The CDR3 covers 16 residues. The ends lost 2 bases at V and 4 bases at J; junction bases unmatched: 11. The DNA of the CDR3 is TGTGCCAGCAGTTTAGCGAGCGACAGGGTTACTTACGAGCAGTACTTC. Translating gives CASSLASDRVTYEQYF.

This clone was detected a few times. CDR3 in amino acids: CASSPQGISTEAFF. The DNA of the CDR3 is TGTGCCAGCAGCCCACAGGGGATAAGCACTGAAGCTTTCTTT. The rearrangement joins TRBV7-9 to TRBJ1-1, with 7 bases aligning to TRBD1. This CDR3 contains 14 residues. Germline trimming cut 5 bases from V and 4 bases from J; bases unmatched to any gene: 7. Germline CDR1 is SEHNR and CDR2 is FQNEAQ (reference sequence). The whole variable domain, remainder taken from reference TRBV7-9 and TRBJ1-1, is DTGVSQNPRHKITKRGQNVTFRCDPISEHNRLYWYRQTLGQGPEFLTYFQNEAQLEKSRLLSDRFSAERPKGSFSTLEIQRTEQGDSAMYLCASSPQGISTEAFFGQGTRLTVV.

The chain employs TRBV5-6 and TRBJ1-5; 11 bases fit TRBD1. This CDR3 is built from 15 residues. The germline V gene has CDR1 SGHDT and CDR2 YYEEEE. J lost 4 bases, V lost 4 bases, and 4 bases had no gene match. The CDR3 DNA sequence: TGTGCCAGCAGCAAGGGACAGGGGGGGAATCAGCCCCAGCATTTT. It translates to CASSKGQGGNQPQHF.

The chain is built from TRBV2 and TRBJ1-3, with unresolved D. The length of the CDR3 is 17 residues. V was clipped by 5 bases and J by 0 bases, with 17 bases between them. Germline V gene sequence: CDR1 SNHLY, CDR2 FYNNEI. The CDR3 sequence is CASSYGRGSFSGNTIYF. The CDR3 DNA follows: TGTGCCAGCAGTTACGGACGAGGGTCTTTCTCTGGAAACACCATATATTTT.

The table lists this clone with a count of one. The chain couples TRBV6-4 to TRBJ2-1; TRBD1 matches at 8 bases. CDR3 length equals 14 residues. CDR1 is MRHNA, CDR2 SNTAGT, per germline. V lost 4 bases to trimming and J lost 9 bases; unmatched junction nucleotides: 8. CDR3 coding DNA: TGTGCCAGCAGTGGGCAGGGGGCATCAGTTGAGCAGTTCTTC. This codes for CASSGQGASVEQFF.

This chain uses TRBV2 with TRBJ2-7, with TRBD2 identical over 14 bases. Unmatched junction bases numbered 22, after V lost 0 bases and J lost 3 bases. The CDR3 contains 23 residues. In germline, CDR1 is SNHLY, CDR2 FYNNEI. The CDR3 region has the DNA TGTGCCAGCAGTGAAGCTTATTGGTCGACCGGGACTAGCGGGAGAACCCACTACTACGAGCAGTACTTC. Encoded protein: CASSEAYWSTGTSGRTHYYEQYF.

The chain combines TRBV5-6 with TRBJ1-4; 10 nucleotides align to TRBD1. Germline-derived CDR1 and CDR2 are SGHDT and YYEEEE. The junction had 9 bases not matched to a gene; V was cut back by 1 base and J by 0 bases. This CDR3 region has 19 residues. In nucleotides, the CDR3 is TGTGCCAGCAGCTTGTTGGGACAGGGGATAGAGGCAACTAATGAAAAACTGTTTTTT. Translating it yields CASSLLGQGIEATNEKLFF.

The chain links TRBV19 to TRBJ1-2, with 8 bases lining up with TRBD1. The germline V gene has CDR1 LNHDA and CDR2 SQIVND (reference sequence). CDR3 size: 15 residues. V trimming: 7 bases; J trimming: 4 bases; junction bases outside the gene matches: 11. The CDR3 region has the DNA TGTGCCAGTACCGTGGGACAGGTCCTTGGCTATGGCTACACCTTC. This encodes CASTVGQVLGYGYTF.

The V gene is TRBV30, the J gene TRBJ1-5, with TRBD1 identical over 7 bases. CDR3 length: 13 amino acids. The V segment lost 1 base and the J segment 4 bases; nucleotides outside the gene matches: 1. CDR1 is GTSNPN and CDR2 is SVGIG in the germline V gene (reference sequence). The CDR3 spells CAWSAGGNQPQHF. The DNA for the CDR3 is TGTGCCTGGAGTGCAGGGGGGAATCAGCCCCAGCATTTT. Combining the CDR3 with reference TRBV30 and TRBJ1-5 gives the whole variable domain SQTIHQWPATLVQPVGSPLSLECTVEGTSNPNLYWYRQAAGRGLQLLFYSVGIGQISSEVPQNLSASRPQDRQFILSSKKLLLSDSGFYLCAWSAGGNQPQHFGDGTRLSIL.

The chain combines TRBV7-9 with TRBJ2-2; 7 bases are shared with TRBD1. Germline V gene lookup returns CDR1 SEHNR and CDR2 FQNEAQ (reference sequence). The CDR3 is made up of 15 amino acids. With 5 bases clipped from V and 4 bases from J, the junction kept 7 bases outside the gene matches. In DNA form, the CDR3 reads TGTGCCAGCAGCCCCAGGACAGGAGGCACCGGGGAGCTGTTTTTT. Its protein product is CASSPRTGGTGELFF. Using reference TRBV7-9 and TRBJ2-2 for the parts outside the CDR3, the full variable domain is DTGVSQNPRHKITKRGQNVTFRCDPISEHNRLYWYRQTLGQGPEFLTYFQNEAQLEKSRLLSDRFSAERPKGSFSTLEIQRTEQGDSAMYLCASSPRTGGTGELFFGEGSRLTVL.

This chain uses TRBV5-1 with TRBJ2-3; maybe TRBD2 (5 bases). The CDR3 is 14 residues long. Trimming cost V 5 bases and J 2 bases, with 12 bases left between them. Germline CDR1 SGHRS, CDR2 YFSETQ. The CDR3 reads CASRLVWVTDTQYF. Here the CDR3 DNA reads TGCGCCAGCAGACTAGTTTGGGTCACAGATACGCAGTATTTT.

The chain joins TRBV6-5 to TRBJ2-7, with 8 bases that match TRBD1. The CDR3 totals 14 residues. The germline gives CDR1 MNHEY, CDR2 SVGAGI. V dropped 6 bases and J dropped 4; count of bases not matched to a gene: 8. CDR3: CASRTPGQEYEQYF. The DNA of the CDR3 is TGTGCCAGCAGGACACCGGGACAGGAATACGAGCAGTACTTC.